What follows are 31 T cell receptor beta chains derived from one specimen sequenced in a study of cytomegalovirus exposure and HLA in healthy donors. The PCR was carried out with 60 Vbeta primers and 13 Jbeta primers. Produced via immunoSEQ multiplex PCR; TCRdb's table is partial and in-frame only. The ten most abundant clones cover roughly 3.5% of a sample with about 96,000 clones. What was sequenced was PBMCs. These receptors were collected from a woman in her 30s in good health and CMV-seronegative.

The rearrangement uses TRBV2 and TRBJ2-3; 7 nucleotides match TRBD2. Germline assignment: CDR1 SNHLY and CDR2 FYNNEI. The CDR3 is 14 residues long. V gave up 8 bases and J gave up 4 bases; unmatched junction bases: 9. The CDR3: CASRTSPVPDTQYF. For the CDR3, the DNA is TGTGCCAGCCGGACTAGTCCGGTTCCAGATACGCAGTATTTT.

The V gene is TRBV4-1, the J gene TRBJ2-1; D unresolved. The germline V gene encodes CDR1 MGHRA and CDR2 YSYEKL. There are 16 residues in the CDR3. V was pared by 0 bases and J by 3 bases, with 12 bases between. In DNA form, the CDR3 reads TGCGCCAGCAGCCAAGACTGGCAGGTGAACTACAATGAGCAGTTCTTC. Protein sequence: CASSQDWQVNYNEQFF.

The CDR3 bases are TGCAGCATACCGAGGGGGACAAGCACAGATACGCAGTATTTT. Protein sequence: CSIPRGTSTDTQYF. J is TRBJ2-3 and V is TRBV29-1; possibly TRBD1 for D (6 bases). The CDR3 spans 14 residues. The V gene lost 8 bases and the J gene lost 0 bases, with 15 bases spanning the gap. Germline CDR1 SQVTM, CDR2 ANQGSEA.

V and J are TRBV7-3 and TRBJ2-5, with TRBD2 matching over 9 bases. J lost 5 bases, V lost 3 bases, and 1 base had no gene match. This CDR3 is built from 13 residues. The V gene's germline CDR1 is SGHTA and CDR2 FQGTGA. For the CDR3, the DNA is TGTGCCAGCAGCTTTAGCGGGGGTGAGACCCAGTACTTC. Protein product: CASSFSGGETQYF.

The rearrangement joins TRBV29-1 to TRBJ2-5, with no clear D. The V and J ends lost 6 bases and 5 bases respectively, with 4 bases between them. CDR1 is SQVTM, CDR2 ANQGSEA, per germline. This CDR3 spans 9 amino acids. CDR3 nucleotides: TGCAGCGTCGGGGAGACCCAGTACTTC. This encodes CSVGETQYF.

The chain has TRBV28 and TRBJ2-1, with a weak D call TRBD1 (8 bases). CDR3 size: 16 residues. The germline V gene has CDR1 MDHEN and CDR2 SYDVKM. The V gene lost 6 bases and the J gene lost 9 bases, with 24 bases spanning the gap. CDR3 DNA: TGTGCCAGCAGCCCACTCCGGACAGGGCAGCGGGGTGAGCAGTTCTTC. It yields the protein CASSPLRTGQRGEQFF.

The chain links TRBV27 to TRBJ1-5; no reliable D call. This CDR3 is built from 15 residues. Germline V CDR1 and CDR2: MNHEY, SMNVEV (reference sequence). The V gene lost 7 bases and the J gene lost 0 bases, with 13 bases spanning the gap. The CDR3 DNA is TGTGCCAGCACCGTGACTGGTAATAGCAATCAGCCCCAGCATTTT. Translating it yields CASTVTGNSNQPQHF.

The V call is TRBV2, the J call TRBJ2-3; D ambiguous. The CDR3 is 13 residues long. Germline V lookup: CDR1 SNHLY, CDR2 FYNNEI. V was clipped by 0 bases and J by 5 bases, with 6 bases between them. This CDR3 is CASSEARGDTQYF. In DNA form, the CDR3 reads TGTGCCAGCAGTGAAGCGCGTGGAGATACGCAGTATTTT.

CDR3 amino acids: CASSELVTQGYTGELFF. The CDR3 coding sequence is TGTGCCAGCAGTGAACTGGTTACGCAGGGGTACACCGGGGAGCTGTTTTTT. The chain employs TRBV6-1 and TRBJ2-2; possibly TRBD1 for D (6 bases). The germline V and J ends were trimmed by 2 bases and 3 bases, with 16 bases remaining between them. This CDR3 spans 17 amino acids. The germline V gene encodes CDR1 MNHNS and CDR2 SASEGT.

This chain uses TRBV7-3 with TRBJ2-3; D gene uncertain. The length of the CDR3 is 13 residues. Deletions cut 5 bases from V and 1 base from J, with 7 bases between. The germline V gene encodes CDR1 SGHTA and CDR2 FQGTGA. For the CDR3, the DNA is TGTGCCAGCAGCCAATCCCGCACAGATACGCAGTATTTT. This translates into CASSQSRTDTQYF.

The chain employs TRBV1 and TRBJ2-5; the D call TRBD2 from the table was never checked on the DNA. TRBV1 is labeled a pseudogene. The CDR3 spans 17 residues. As DNA, the CDR3 is TGCACCAGCAGCCAAGATCGTAGCGGGAGAGGTAGGGAGACCCAGTACTTC. Amino acid sequence: CTSSQDRSGRGRETQYF.

The V gene is TRBV18, the J gene TRBJ2-7, with D uncertain. This CDR3 comprises 13 residues. Trimming removed 4 bases from V and 4 bases from J, with 11 bases in between. Germline lookup yields CDR1 KGHSH and CDR2 LQKENI. This CDR3 reads CASSQTIEYEQYF. The CDR3 DNA follows: TGTGCCAGCTCACAAACGATAGAATACGAGCAGTACTTC.

The chain recombines TRBV6-5 with TRBJ2-5; D is perhaps TRBD1 (7 bases). V dropped 4 bases and J dropped 4 bases, with 19 bases sitting between them. The CDR3 spans 16 residues. Germline V lookup: CDR1 MNHEY, CDR2 SVGAGI. The CDR3 nucleotides are TGTGCCAGCAGTTTAATGGCAGGGGGAGGCGGAGAGACCCAGTACTTC. Protein sequence: CASSLMAGGGGETQYF.

The chain joins TRBV6-1 to TRBJ1-2; D remains unclear. Germline V gene sequence: CDR1 MNHNS, CDR2 SASEGT. The CDR3 is 12 amino acids. V lost 4 bases to trimming and J lost 7 bases, with 10 bases between them. The CDR3: CASSVRRVGYTF. The DNA for the CDR3 is TGTGCCAGCAGTGTAAGGAGGGTTGGCTACACCTTC.

The chain has TRBV7-3 and TRBJ1-1; weak D call: TRBD1 (5 bases). This CDR3 has 16 residues. The V gene lost 5 bases and the J gene lost 0 bases, with 16 bases spanning the gap. Germline CDR1 SGHTA, CDR2 FQGTGA. The CDR3 loop is CASSLTGGPLNTEAFF. The CDR3, as DNA: TGTGCCAGCAGCCTGACGGGGGGACCTCTGAACACTGAAGCTTTCTTT.

This chain connects TRBV30 to TRBJ1-1; D possibly corresponds to TRBD1 (5 bases). In germline, CDR1 is GTSNPN, CDR2 SVGIG (reference sequence). The CDR3 is 13 amino acids. V shed 8 bases and J shed 1 base, with 14 bases lying between them. CDR3 loop: CATERQPNTEAFF. The DNA for the CDR3 is TGTGCCACCGAACGACAGCCGAACACTGAAGCTTTCTTT.

This chain uses TRBV28 with TRBJ2-5, with 11 bases aligning to TRBD1. The V gene's germline CDR1 is MDHEN and CDR2 SYDVKM. Losses at the gene ends were 2 bases for V and 11 bases for J; bases not matched to a gene: 10. This CDR3 is 15 amino acids long. CDR3 in amino acids: CASSLGRTGGNEQYF. Written as DNA, the CDR3 is TGTGCCAGCAGTTTAGGGAGGACAGGGGGCAATGAGCAGTACTTC. Full variable domain (remainder filled in from reference TRBV28 and TRBJ2-5): DVKVTQSSRYLVKRTGEKVFLECVQDMDHENMFWYRQDPGLGLRLIYFSYDVKMKEKGDIPEGYSVSREKKERFSLILESASTNQTSMYLCASSLGRTGGNEQYFGPGTRLLVL.

Concerning this clone itself: Compared with germline, one end of the junction differs, possibly owing to a read error. The genes are TRBV7-7 and TRBJ2-1; D is possibly TRBD2 (6 bases). The CDR3 runs to 17 residues. Germline loops: CDR1 SSHAT, CDR2 FNYEAQ (reference sequence). The CDR3 is CASSLGGLAREANEQFF. CDR3 bases: TGTGCTAGCAGCTTGGGGGGTCTCGCGCGAGAAGCCAATGAGCAGTTCTTC.

The CDR3 region is CASSPRQPQETQYF. CDR3 sequence (DNA): TGTGCCAGCAGTCCAAGACAGCCCCAGGAGACCCAGTACTTC. This chain uses TRBV27 with TRBJ2-5; weak D call: TRBD1 (5 bases). The CDR3 has 14 amino acids. Germline lookup yields CDR1 MNHEY and CDR2 SMNVEV (reference sequence). V was pared by 5 bases and J by 5 bases, with 15 bases between.

The chain combines TRBV27 with TRBJ1-2; maybe TRBD1 (6 bases). This CDR3 has 12 residues. Germline-derived CDR1 and CDR2 are MNHEY and SMNVEV (reference sequence). With 3 bases removed from V and 8 bases from J, the gap between germline ends came to 10 bases. In DNA form, the CDR3 reads TGTGCCAGCAGTTTGGGGGGGGGCGGCTACACCTTC. This encodes CASSLGGGGYTF.

The V call is TRBV11-3, the J call TRBJ2-1, with 7 bases aligning to TRBD1. Germline CDR1 and CDR2: SGHNT and YENEEA. CDR3 length: 16 residues. V shed 5 bases and J 2 bases; nucleotides not matched to a gene: 9. The CDR3 loop reads CASSLKTGSTYNEQFF. CDR3 DNA sequence: TGTGCCAGCAGCCTTAAGACAGGGAGCACCTACAATGAGCAGTTCTTC.

The chain couples TRBV4-2 to TRBJ2-2; TRBD1 matches at 7 bases. The CDR3 is 17 amino acids. Germline CDR1 is LGHNA and CDR2 is YNFKEQ. V trimming: 4 bases; J trimming: 4 bases; junction bases outside the gene matches: 12. CDR3: CASSLKPSRGSTGELFF. Here the CDR3 DNA reads TGTGCCAGCAGCCTAAAACCAAGCAGGGGGAGCACCGGGGAGCTGTTTTTT.

The gene calls are TRBV9 and TRBJ1-2; 10 positions match TRBD1. Germline V CDR1 and CDR2: SGDLS, YYNGEE. This CDR3 region has 16 residues. Unmatched junction bases numbered 10, after V lost 4 bases and J lost 4 bases. Written as DNA, the CDR3 is TGTGCCAGCAGCCCCAGACAGGGGGCTCCTATCTATGGCTACACCTTC. Translated: CASSPRQGAPIYGYTF. Combining the CDR3 with reference TRBV9 and TRBJ1-2 gives the whole variable domain DSGVTQTPKHLITATGQRVTLRCSPRSGDLSVYWYQQSLDQGLQFLIQYYNGEERAKGNILERFSAQQFPDLHSELNLSSLELGDSALYFCASSPRQGAPIYGYTFGSGTRLTVV.

This chain links TRBV4-1 with TRBJ2-5, with 8 bases identical to TRBD2. V lost 0 bases, J lost 5 bases, and 8 bases stayed unmatched. The CDR3 is 16 amino acids. Germline V gene data show CDR1 as MGHRA and CDR2 as YSYEKL. The CDR3 DNA is TGCGCCAGCAGCCAAGAGCCCCCCGGGGGGGCCGAGACCCAGTACTTC. This gives the protein CASSQEPPGGAETQYF.

V is TRBV7-2 and J is TRBJ2-3; a possible D gene is TRBD2 (6 bases). Germline V lookup: CDR1 SGHTA, CDR2 FQGNSA. Trimming took 5 bases from V and 4 from J, leaving 13 bases between them. This CDR3 has 14 residues. The CDR3 DNA reads TGTGCCAGCAGCCAATTGGGGAGGCCAGATACGCAGTATTTT. This sequence encodes CASSQLGRPDTQYF.

The CDR3 loop reads CASRGDWGLYGYTF. The CDR3, as DNA: TGTGCCAGCAGAGGGGATTGGGGACTCTATGGCTACACCTTC. V and J are TRBV27 and TRBJ1-2; D perhaps matches TRBD1 (5 bases). Germline lookup yields CDR1 MNHEY and CDR2 SMNVEV (reference sequence). Trimming removed 6 bases from V and 4 bases from J, with 15 bases in between. The CDR3 extends over 14 amino acids.

V gene TRBV30 combines with J gene TRBJ2-5; no clear D. The CDR3 loop spans 13 amino acids. Trimming shortened V by 4 bases and J by 4 bases, and 13 bases separated the two germline ends. CDR1 is GTSNPN and CDR2 is SVGIG in the germline V gene (reference sequence). The CDR3 protein is CAWKAAGPETQYF. The CDR3, as DNA: TGTGCCTGGAAAGCAGCAGGCCCAGAGACCCAGTACTTC.

The chain combines TRBV30 with TRBJ2-5; D possibly corresponds to TRBD2 (5 bases). CDR3 length: 12 residues. Germline values: CDR1 GTSNPN, CDR2 SVGIG (reference sequence). The V gene lost 0 bases and the J gene lost 11 bases, with 13 bases spanning the gap. CDR3 residues: CAWSVRVWEQYF. CDR3 in DNA: TGTGCCTGGAGTGTAAGGGTATGGGAGCAGTACTTC.

V usage is TRBV6-5 and J usage is TRBJ2-1; TRBD1 matches 9 bases. J gave up 5 bases and V 5 bases, and 1 base lay outside the gene matches. This CDR3 has 13 amino acids. Germline loops: CDR1 MNHEY, CDR2 SVGAGI. The CDR3 sequence: CASSNRGHNEQFF. The CDR3, as DNA: TGTGCCAGCAGTAACAGGGGGCACAATGAGCAGTTCTTC.

This chain connects TRBV6-1 to TRBJ2-7, with TRBD2 matching 10 bases. The trim removed 2 bases at V and 9 bases at J, leaving 10 bases unmatched. The CDR3 spans 15 residues. CDR1 MNHNS and CDR2 SASEGT come from the germline V gene. In DNA form, the CDR3 reads TGTGCCAGCAGTGAAACAGCGGGAGGGATAGTGGGGCAGTACTTC. Translating it yields CASSETAGGIVGQYF.

The gene calls are TRBV10-3 and TRBJ1-1; D is perhaps TRBD1 (5 bases). Trimming took off 2 bases at V and 3 bases at J, with 10 bases between the two ends. The CDR3 extends over 14 amino acids. In germline, CDR1 is ENHRY, CDR2 SYGVKD. The CDR3 protein is CAISENGGDTEAFF. In DNA form, the CDR3 reads TGTGCCATCAGTGAGAATGGGGGGGACACTGAAGCTTTCTTT.